This T cell receptor beta chain was recovered during a study of T cells in tumors after PD-1 blockade. This clone was counted once. Clones were sequenced by immunoSEQ multiplex PCR, and TCRdb holds only the in-frame ones, with some missing. Of around 60,000 clones listed, around three quarters were seen once; the top ten hold around an eighth. This receptor was identified in a human donor with basal cell carcinoma. The source was PBMCs, collected before anti-PD-1 treatment.

CDR3 amino acids: CASSEGRNQPQHF. The CDR3 bases are TGTGCCAGCAGTGAAGGTCGGAATCAGCCCCAGCATTTT. The chain links TRBV6-1 to TRBJ1-5; no definite D call. Per the germline V gene, CDR1 is MNHNS and CDR2 is SASEGT. Trimming pared 1 base from V and 4 bases from J, leaving 5 bases between. This CDR3 contains 13 residues.